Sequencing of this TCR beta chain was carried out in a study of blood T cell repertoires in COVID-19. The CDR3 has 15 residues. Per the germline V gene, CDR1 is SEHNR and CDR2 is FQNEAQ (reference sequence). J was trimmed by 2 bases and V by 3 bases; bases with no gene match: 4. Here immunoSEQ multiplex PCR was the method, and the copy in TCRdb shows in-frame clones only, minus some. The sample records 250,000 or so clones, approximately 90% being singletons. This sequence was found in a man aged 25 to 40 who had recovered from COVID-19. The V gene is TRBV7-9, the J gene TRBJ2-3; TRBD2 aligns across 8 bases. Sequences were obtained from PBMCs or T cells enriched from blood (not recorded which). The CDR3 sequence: CASSFLAGFTDTQYF. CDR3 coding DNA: TGTGCCAGCAGCTTCCTAGCGGGCTTCACAGATACGCAGTATTTT.